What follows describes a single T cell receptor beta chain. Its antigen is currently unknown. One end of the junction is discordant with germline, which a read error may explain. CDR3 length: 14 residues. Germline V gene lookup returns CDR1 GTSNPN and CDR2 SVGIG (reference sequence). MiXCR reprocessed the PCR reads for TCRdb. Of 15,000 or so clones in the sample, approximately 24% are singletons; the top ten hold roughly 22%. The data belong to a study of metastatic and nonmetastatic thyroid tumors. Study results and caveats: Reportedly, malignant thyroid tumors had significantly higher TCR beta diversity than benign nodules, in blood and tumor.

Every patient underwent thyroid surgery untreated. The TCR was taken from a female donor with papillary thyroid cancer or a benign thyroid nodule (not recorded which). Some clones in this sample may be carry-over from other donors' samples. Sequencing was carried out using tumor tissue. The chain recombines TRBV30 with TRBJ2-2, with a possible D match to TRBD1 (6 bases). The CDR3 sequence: CSWGQGHNTWELFF. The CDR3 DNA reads TGTTCCTGGGGGCAAGGGCACAACACCTGGGAGCTTTTTTTT. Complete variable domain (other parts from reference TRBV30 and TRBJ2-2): SQTIHQWPATLVQPVGSPLSLECTVEGTSNPNLYWYRQAAGRGLQLLFYSVGIGQISSEVPQNLSASRPQDRQFILSSKKLLLSDSGFYLCSWGQGHNTWELFFGEGSRLTVL.